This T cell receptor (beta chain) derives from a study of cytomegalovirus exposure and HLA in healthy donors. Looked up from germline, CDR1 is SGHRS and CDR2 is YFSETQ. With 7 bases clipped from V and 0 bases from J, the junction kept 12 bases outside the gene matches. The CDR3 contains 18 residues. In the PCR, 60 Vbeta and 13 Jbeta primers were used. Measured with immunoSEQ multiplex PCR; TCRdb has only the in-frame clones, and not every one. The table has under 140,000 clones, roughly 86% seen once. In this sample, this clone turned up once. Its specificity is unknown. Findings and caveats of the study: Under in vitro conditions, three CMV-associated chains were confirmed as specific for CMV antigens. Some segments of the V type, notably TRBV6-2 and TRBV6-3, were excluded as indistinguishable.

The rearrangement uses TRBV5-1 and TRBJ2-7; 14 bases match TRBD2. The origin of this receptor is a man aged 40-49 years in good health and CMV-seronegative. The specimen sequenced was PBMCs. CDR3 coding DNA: TGCGCCAGCTCCCGATGGACTAGCGGGGGGACCGGCTCCTACGAGCAGTACTTC. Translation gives CASSRWTSGGTGSYEQYF. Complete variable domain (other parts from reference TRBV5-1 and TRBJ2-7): KAGVTQTPRYLIKTRGQQVTLSCSPISGHRSVSWYQQTPGQGLQFLFEYFSETQRNKGNFPGRFSGRQFSNSRSEMNVSTLELGDSALYLCASSRWTSGGTGSYEQYFGPGTRLTVT.